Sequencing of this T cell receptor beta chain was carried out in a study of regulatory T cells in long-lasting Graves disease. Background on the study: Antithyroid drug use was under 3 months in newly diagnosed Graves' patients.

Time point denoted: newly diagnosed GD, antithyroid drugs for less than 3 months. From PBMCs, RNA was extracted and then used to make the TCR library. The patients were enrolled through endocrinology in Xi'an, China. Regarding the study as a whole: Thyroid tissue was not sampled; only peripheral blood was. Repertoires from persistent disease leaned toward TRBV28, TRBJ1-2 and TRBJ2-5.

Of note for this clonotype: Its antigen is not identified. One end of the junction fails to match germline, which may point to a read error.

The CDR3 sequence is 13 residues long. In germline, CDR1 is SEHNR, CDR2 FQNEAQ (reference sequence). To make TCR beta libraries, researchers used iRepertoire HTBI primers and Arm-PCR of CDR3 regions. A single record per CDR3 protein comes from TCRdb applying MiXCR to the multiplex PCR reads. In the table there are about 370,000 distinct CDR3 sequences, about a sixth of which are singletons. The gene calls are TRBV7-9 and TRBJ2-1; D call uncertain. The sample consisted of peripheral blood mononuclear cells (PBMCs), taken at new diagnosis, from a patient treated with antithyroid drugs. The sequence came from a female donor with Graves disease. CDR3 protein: CTSSLGQLAEQFF. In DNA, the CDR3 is TGTACCAGCAGCTTAGGGCAGCTCGCTGAGCAGTTCTTC.